This T cell receptor (beta chain) was obtained from a study of CD8 T cells in ankylosing spondylitis. The ends were cut back, 0 bases at V and 2 bases at J, with 12 bases in the middle. In germline, CDR1 is SGHRS, CDR2 YFSETQ. This CDR3 is 16 amino acids long. Notes on the study in general: It appeared that ankylosing spondylitis blood was characterized by a TCR beta motif of seven or eight highly homologous variants. Prior literature has documented some motif variants in synovial fluid and blood from reactive arthritis. Disease-associated clonotypes exhibited CD8+ identity and were relatively infrequent in peripheral blood.

Ten or more counts support this clonotype. No antigen is known for it. Quantitative 5'-RACE was performed with molecular barcodes, and it yielded the TCR beta libraries. MiXCR, run by TCRdb on the 5' RACE reads, gives a single entry per CDR3 protein. The sample holds about 130,000 distinct CDR3 sequences, 7% seen once. This receptor was identified in a male donor with ankylosing spondylitis or in good health (not recorded which). V and J are TRBV5-1 and TRBJ1-5; D possibly corresponds to TRBD1 (5 bases). Material: blood, either unsorted or a sorted T cell fraction (not recorded which). Written as DNA, the CDR3 is TGCGCCAGCAGCTTGGACGACAGCGGCGGCAATCAGCCCCAGCATTTT. This gives the protein CASSLDDSGGNQPQHF.